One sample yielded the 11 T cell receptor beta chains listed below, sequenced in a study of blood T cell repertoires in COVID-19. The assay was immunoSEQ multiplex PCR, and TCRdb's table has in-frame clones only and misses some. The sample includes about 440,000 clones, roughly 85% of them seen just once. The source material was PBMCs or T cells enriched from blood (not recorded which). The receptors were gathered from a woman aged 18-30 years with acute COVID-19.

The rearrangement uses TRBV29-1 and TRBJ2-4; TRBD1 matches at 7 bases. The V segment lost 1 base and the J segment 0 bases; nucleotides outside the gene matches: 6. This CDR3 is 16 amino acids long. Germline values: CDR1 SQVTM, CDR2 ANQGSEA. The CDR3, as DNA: TGCAGCGTTGAAGGAAGGGACAGATTAGCCAAAAACATTCAGTACTTC. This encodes CSVEGRDRLAKNIQYF. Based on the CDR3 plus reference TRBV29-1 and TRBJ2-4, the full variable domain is SAVISQKPSRDICQRGTSLTIQCQVDSQVTMMFWYRQQPGQSLTLIATANQGSEATYESGFVIDKFPISRPNLTFSTLTVSNMSPEDSSIYLCSVEGRDRLAKNIQYFGAGTRLSVL.

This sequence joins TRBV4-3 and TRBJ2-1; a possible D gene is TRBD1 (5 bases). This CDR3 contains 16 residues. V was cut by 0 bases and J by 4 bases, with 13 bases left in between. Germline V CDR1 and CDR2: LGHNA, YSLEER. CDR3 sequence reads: CASSQDRTPAYNEQFF. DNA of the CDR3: TGCGCCAGCAGCCAAGATCGGACACCCGCTTACAATGAGCAGTTCTTC.

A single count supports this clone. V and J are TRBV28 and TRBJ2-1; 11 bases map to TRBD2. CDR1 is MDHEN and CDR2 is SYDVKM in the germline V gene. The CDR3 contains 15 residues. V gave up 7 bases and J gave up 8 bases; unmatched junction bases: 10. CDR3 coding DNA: TGTGCCAGCACCCAACTAGCGGGAGTTAAGGATGAGCAGTTCTTC. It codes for CASTQLAGVKDEQFF. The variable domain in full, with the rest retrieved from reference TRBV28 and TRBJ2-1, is DVKVTQSSRYLVKRTGEKVFLECVQDMDHENMFWYRQDPGLGLRLIYFSYDVKMKEKGDIPEGYSVSREKKERFSLILESASTNQTSMYLCASTQLAGVKDEQFFGPGTRLTVL.

CDR3 region: CASSLAHRGGGYTF. The CDR3 region has the DNA TGTGCCAGCAGCTTAGCGCACAGGGGAGGTGGCTACACCTTC. V and J are TRBV7-2 and TRBJ1-2, with 7 bases that match TRBD1. The germline CDR1 and CDR2 sequences are SGHTA and FQGNSA. The J segment lost 7 bases and the V segment lost 0 bases, leaving 5 bases of the junction unmatched. The length of the CDR3 is 14 residues.

The CDR3 is CSAGDREGYTF. The CDR3 DNA follows: TGCAGTGCCGGGGACAGGGAAGGCTACACCTTC. The chain couples TRBV20-1 to TRBJ1-2, with 9 bases aligning to TRBD1. J gave up 8 bases and V 6 bases, and 4 bases lay outside the gene matches. Germline V lookup: CDR1 DFQATT, CDR2 SNEGSKA (reference sequence). The CDR3 has 11 amino acids.

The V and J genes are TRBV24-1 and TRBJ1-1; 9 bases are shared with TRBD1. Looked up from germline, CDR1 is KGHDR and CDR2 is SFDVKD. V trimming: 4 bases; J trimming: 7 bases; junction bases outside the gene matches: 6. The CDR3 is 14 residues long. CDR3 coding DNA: TGTGCCACCAGTGAAGGGACAGGGAGGGTTGAAGCTTTCTTT. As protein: CATSEGTGRVEAFF.

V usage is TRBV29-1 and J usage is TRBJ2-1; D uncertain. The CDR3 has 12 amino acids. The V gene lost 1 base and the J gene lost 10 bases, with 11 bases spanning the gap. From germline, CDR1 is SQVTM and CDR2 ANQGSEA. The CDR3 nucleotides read TGCAGCGTTGAAGCCGGAACGCGGGAGCAGTTCTTC. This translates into CSVEAGTREQFF.

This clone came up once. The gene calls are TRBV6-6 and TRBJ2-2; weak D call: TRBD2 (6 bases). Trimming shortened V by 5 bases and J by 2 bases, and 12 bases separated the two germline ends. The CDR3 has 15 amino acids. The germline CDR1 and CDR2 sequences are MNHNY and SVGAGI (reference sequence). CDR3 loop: CASSRLGGNTGELFF. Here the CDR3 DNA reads TGTGCCAGCAGTCGACTAGGAGGCAACACCGGGGAGCTGTTTTTT.

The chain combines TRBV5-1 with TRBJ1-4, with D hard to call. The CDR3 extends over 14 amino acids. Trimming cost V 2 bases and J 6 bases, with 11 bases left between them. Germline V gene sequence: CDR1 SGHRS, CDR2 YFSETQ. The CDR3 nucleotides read TGCGCCAGCAGCTTAGGAGGGTCCGATGAAAAACTGTTTTTT. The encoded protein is CASSLGGSDEKLFF.

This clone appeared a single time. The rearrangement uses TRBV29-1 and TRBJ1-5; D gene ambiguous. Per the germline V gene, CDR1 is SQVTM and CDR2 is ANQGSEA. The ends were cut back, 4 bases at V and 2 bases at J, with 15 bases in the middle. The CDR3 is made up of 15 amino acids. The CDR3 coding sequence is TGCAGCGTTGGGGGAGAAGGGATAGGCAATCAGCCCCAGCATTTT. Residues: CSVGGEGIGNQPQHF.

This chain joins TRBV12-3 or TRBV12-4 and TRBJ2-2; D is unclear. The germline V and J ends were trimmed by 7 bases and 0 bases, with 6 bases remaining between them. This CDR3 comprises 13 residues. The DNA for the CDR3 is TGTGCCAGCACCCGTACGAACACCGGGGAGCTGTTTTTT. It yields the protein CASTRTNTGELFF.